The present T cell receptor (beta chain) was sequenced within a study of blood T cell repertoires in COVID-19. Seattle enrolled patients during active infection and tracked them longitudinally. As originally analysed: Amplified reference gene primers provided the basis for estimating nucleated cell counts. The method was immunoSEQ multiplex PCR; TCRdb's version includes in-frame clones alone and lacks a portion of them. The V and J calls and the clone size are those of that table, but D and trimming were determined from the DNA. The sample includes 65,000 or so clones, 80% to 85% of them seen just once. The source of this sequence is a man aged 25-40 years with COVID-19, enrolled during active disease. The source material was peripheral blood.

Here the CDR3 DNA reads TGCGCCAGCAGCTTGAGCCAAACCACAGATACGCAGTATTTT. Its protein is CASSLSQTTDTQYF. V usage is TRBV5-1 and J usage is TRBJ2-3; no clear D. The CDR3 totals 14 residues. The germline gives CDR1 SGHRS, CDR2 YFSETQ. V was pared by 1 base and J by 2 bases, with 8 bases between. The variable domain in full, with the rest retrieved from reference TRBV5-1 and TRBJ2-3, is KAGVTQTPRYLIKTRGQQVTLSCSPISGHRSVSWYQQTPGQGLQFLFEYFSETQRNKGNFPGRFSGRQFSNSRSEMNVSTLELGDSALYLCASSLSQTTDTQYFGPGTRLTVL.